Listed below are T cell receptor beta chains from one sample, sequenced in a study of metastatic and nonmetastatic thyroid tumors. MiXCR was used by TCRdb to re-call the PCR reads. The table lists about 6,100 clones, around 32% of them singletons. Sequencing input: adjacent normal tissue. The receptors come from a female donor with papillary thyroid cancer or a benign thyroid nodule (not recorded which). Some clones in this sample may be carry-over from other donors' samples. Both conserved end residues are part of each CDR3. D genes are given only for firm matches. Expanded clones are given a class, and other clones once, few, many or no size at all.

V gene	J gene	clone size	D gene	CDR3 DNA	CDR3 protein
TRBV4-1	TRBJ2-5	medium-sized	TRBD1	TGCGCCAGCAGCCAAGCCGGGACAGGGGGGGAAGAGACCCAGTACTTC	CASSQAGTGGEETQYF
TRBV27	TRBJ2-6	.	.	TGTGCCAGCAGCCCTACGCTCTTAGCTGGGGCCAACGTCCTGACTTTC	CASSPTLLAGANVLTF
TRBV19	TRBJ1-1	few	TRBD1	TGTGCCAGTAGTATAAGCAGGGGGCAAGCTTTCTTT	CASSISRGQAFF
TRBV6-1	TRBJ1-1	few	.	TGTGCCAGCAGTGACGAAGGAGCTTTCTTT	CASSDEGAFF
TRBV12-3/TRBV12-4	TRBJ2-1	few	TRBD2	TGTGCCAGCAGGCCGCGGGGGGGCCACAATGAGCAGTTCTTC	CASRPRGGHNEQFF
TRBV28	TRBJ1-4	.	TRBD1	TGTGCCAGCAGTTTCAGGGGGGAGGAAGAAAAACTGTTTTTT	CASSFRGEEEKLFF
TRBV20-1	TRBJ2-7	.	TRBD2	TGCAGTGCTAGAGACTTTATGGCCGGGAGGAACGAGCAGTACTTC	CSARDFMAGRNEQYF
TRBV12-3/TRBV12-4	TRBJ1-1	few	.	TGTGCCAGCAGTTTATGCGAAGCCGGAGCTTTCTTT	CASSLCEAGAFF
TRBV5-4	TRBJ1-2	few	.	TGTGCCAGCAGCTTTTCGTCAGGGCTAGGATATGGCTACACCTTC	CASSFSSGLGYGYTF
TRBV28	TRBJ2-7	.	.	TGTGCCAGCAGTTTGGACAGTACCTACGACCAGTACTTC	CASSLDSTYDQYF
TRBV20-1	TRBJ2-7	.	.	TGCAGTGCTAGAGATGGGCAGTTCTACGAGCAGTACTTC	CSARDGQFYEQYF
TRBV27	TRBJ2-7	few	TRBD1	TGTGCCAGCAGGTATGGACAGGGAGACGAGCAGTACTTC	CASRYGQGDEQYF
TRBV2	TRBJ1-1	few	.	TGTGCCAGCAGTGAAGCGAAGGGAAGGAACACTGAAGCTTTCTTT	CASSEAKGRNTEAFF
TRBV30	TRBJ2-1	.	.	TGTGCCTGGAGTGGGATGAGCTCCTACAATGAGCAGTTCTTC	CAWSGMSSYNEQFF
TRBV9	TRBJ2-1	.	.	TGTGCCAGCAGCCCCCCTGGGGTGACCCACTACAATGAGCAGTTCTTC	CASSPPGVTHYNEQFF
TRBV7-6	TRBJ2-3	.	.	TGTGCCAGCAGCTTCGGATCTACAGATACGCAGTATTTT	CASSFGSTDTQYF
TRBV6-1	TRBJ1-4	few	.	TGTGCCAGCAGGGGCGGGCAGGGAGGAGAAAAACTGTTTTTT	CASRGGQGGEKLFF
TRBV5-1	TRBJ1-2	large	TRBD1	TGCGCCAGCAGCTTGGGGCCACAGGGGAATTACGGCTACACCTTC	CASSLGPQGNYGYTF
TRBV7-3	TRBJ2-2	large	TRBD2	TGTGCCAGCAGCCCCCCGGCGGGAGGCCCAAACACCGGGGAGCTGTTTTTT	CASSPPAGGPNTGELFF
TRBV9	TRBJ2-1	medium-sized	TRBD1	TGTGCCAGCAGCGTAGACCAGACAGGGAACGAGCAGTTCTTC	CASSVDQTGNEQFF
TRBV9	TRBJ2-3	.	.	TGTGCCAGCAGCGTAGATGGTAGGCTAGATACGCAGTATTTT	CASSVDGRLDTQYF
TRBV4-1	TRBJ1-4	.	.	TGCGCCAGCAGCCAACGCGCGGAAAAACTGTTTTTT	CASSQRAEKLFF
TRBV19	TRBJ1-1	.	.	TGTGCCAGTAGTGCCCCGACAAGGCGGGACACTGAAGCTTTCTTT	CASSAPTRRDTEAFF
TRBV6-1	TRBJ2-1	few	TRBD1	TGTGCCAGCAGTGTTTGGGCAGGGGGCTACAATGAGCAGTTCTTC	CASSVWAGGYNEQFF
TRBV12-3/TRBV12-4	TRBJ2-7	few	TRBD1	TGTGCCAGCAGTTTTAGCCAGGGGGTCTACGAGCAGTACTTC	CASSFSQGVYEQYF